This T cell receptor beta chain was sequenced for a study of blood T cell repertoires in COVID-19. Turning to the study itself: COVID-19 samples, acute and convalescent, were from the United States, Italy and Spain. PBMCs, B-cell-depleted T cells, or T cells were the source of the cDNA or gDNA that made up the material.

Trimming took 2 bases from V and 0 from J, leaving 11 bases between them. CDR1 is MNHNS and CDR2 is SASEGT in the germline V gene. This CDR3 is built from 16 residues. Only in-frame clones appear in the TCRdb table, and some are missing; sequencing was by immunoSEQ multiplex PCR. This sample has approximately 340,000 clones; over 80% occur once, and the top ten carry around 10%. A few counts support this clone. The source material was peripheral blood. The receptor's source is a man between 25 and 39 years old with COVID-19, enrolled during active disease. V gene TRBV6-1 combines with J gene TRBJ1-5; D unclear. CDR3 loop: CASSEMATYSNQPQHF. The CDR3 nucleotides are TGTGCCAGCAGTGAAATGGCCACGTATAGCAATCAGCCCCAGCATTTT.